Listed here are 17 T cell receptor beta chains from one sample, sequenced in a study of T cells in tuberculosis. Repertoires were generated with immunoSEQ multiplex PCR, while TCRdb's copy carries only in-frame clones and drops some. This sample yields some 34,000 clones, of which about 97% are seen a single time; roughly 6.2% belongs to the top ten. Material for sequencing was PBMCs. The receptors stem from a donor aged 10-29 years with latent tuberculosis or without tuberculosis infection.

This chain uses TRBV5-5 with TRBJ2-7, with 7 bases aligning to TRBD2. Germline V gives CDR1 SGHKS, CDR2 YYEKEE (reference sequence). The V segment lost 4 bases and the J segment 4 bases; nucleotides outside the gene matches: 8. CDR3 length: 14 amino acids. Here the CDR3 reads CASSPSGTRYEQYF. CDR3 DNA: TGTGCCAGCAGCCCGAGCGGGACTCGATACGAGCAGTACTTC.

V and J are TRBV4-2 and TRBJ2-3, with D perhaps matching TRBD2 (5 bases). From germline, CDR1 is LGHNA and CDR2 YNFKEQ. Trimming cost V 0 bases and J 4 bases, with 14 bases left between them. CDR3 length: 16 residues. The CDR3 here is CASSQEPPGSADTQYF. CDR3 bases: TGTGCCAGCAGCCAAGAACCCCCGGGGAGCGCAGATACGCAGTATTTT.

V and J are TRBV5-6 and TRBJ2-7; 9 bases are a match to TRBD2. The J segment lost 2 bases and the V segment lost 2 bases, leaving 5 bases of the junction unmatched. The CDR3 has 15 residues. From germline, CDR1 is SGHDT and CDR2 YYEEEE. CDR3 DNA sequence: TGTGCCAGCAGCTTAGTGACTAGCGGAGCCTACGAGCAGTACTTC. As protein: CASSLVTSGAYEQYF.

V is TRBV6-6 and J is TRBJ2-5; D is perhaps TRBD2 (5 bases). The CDR3 extends over 14 amino acids. V was pared by 8 bases and J by 5 bases, with 18 bases between. CDR1 and CDR2 from the germline V gene are MNHNY and SVGAGI (reference sequence). In DNA, the CDR3 is TGTGCCAGCGCCCGAGGAAGGACTTTGGAGACCCAGTACTTC. The encoded protein is CASARGRTLETQYF.

The chain couples TRBV6-1 to TRBJ1-5, with D unclear. With 4 bases removed from V and 7 bases from J, the gap between germline ends came to 11 bases. CDR1 is MNHNS, CDR2 SASEGT, per germline. CDR3 length: 13 amino acids. The CDR3: CASSGEWHQPQHF. CDR3 nucleotide sequence: TGTGCCAGCAGTGGGGAGTGGCACCAGCCCCAGCATTTT.

V usage is TRBV11-3 and J usage is TRBJ2-7; a possible D gene is TRBD2 (5 bases). CDR3 length: 18 residues. The V end was cut by 0 bases, the J end by 3 bases, with 21 bases between. Germline V CDR1 and CDR2: SGHNT, YENEEA. The CDR3 DNA is TGTGCCAGCAGCTTAGATCGGAGGCGACCTAGCTCCCTCTACGAGCAGTACTTC. It translates to CASSLDRRRPSSLYEQYF.

This chain connects TRBV19 to TRBJ2-6; unclear D gene. The V end was cut by 3 bases, the J end by 4 bases, with 10 bases between. CDR3 length equals 15 residues. Germline V gene lookup returns CDR1 LNHDA and CDR2 SQIVND (reference sequence). The CDR3 loop reads CASSILSEGANVLTF. The CDR3, as DNA: TGTGCCAGTAGTATTCTCTCGGAGGGGGCCAACGTCCTGACTTTC.

The chain uses TRBV19 and TRBJ2-1, with 12 bases aligning to TRBD2. The CDR3 contains 14 residues. The J segment lost 8 bases and the V segment lost 7 bases, leaving 6 bases of the junction unmatched. Germline V CDR1 and CDR2: LNHDA, SQIVND (reference sequence). DNA of the CDR3: TGTGCCAGTAACACGGGACTAGCGGGCGATGAGCAGTTCTTC. The encoded protein is CASNTGLAGDEQFF.

The V call is TRBV11-3, the J call TRBJ1-5; 9 bases agree with TRBD1. This CDR3 region has 17 residues. Trimming cost V 1 base and J 7 bases; bases outside gene matches: 11. Looked up from germline, CDR1 is SGHNT and CDR2 is YENEEA. The CDR3 DNA follows: TGTGCCAGCAGCTTAGTCCCCCGGGACAGGGAGAGGCAGCCCCAGCATTTT. This encodes CASSLVPRDRERQPQHF. Filled out from reference TRBV11-3 and TRBJ1-5, the complete variable domain reads EAGVVQSPRYKIIEKKQPVAFWCNPISGHNTLYWYLQNLGQGPELLIRYENEEAVDDSQLPKDRFSAERLKGVDSTLKIQPAELGDSAVYLCASSLVPRDRERQPQHFGDGTRLSIL.

In this sample, this clone turned up once. This chain joins TRBV7-8 and TRBJ2-7; TRBD2 is a possible D gene (6 bases). The CDR3 totals 15 residues. Germline V gene sequence: CDR1 SGHVS, CDR2 FQNEAQ. Trimming took 5 bases from V and 0 from J, leaving 14 bases between them. This CDR3 reads CASSPRQGLSYEQYF. As DNA, the CDR3 is TGTGCCAGCAGCCCCCGTCAGGGACTCTCCTACGAGCAGTACTTC.

The CDR3 DNA reads TGTGCCAGTCACAAGGGAGGTTTGGTCTCGATCCGCGAGCAGTACTTC. Translation: CASHKGGLVSIREQYF. V usage is TRBV28 and J usage is TRBJ2-7, with D possibly being TRBD2 (6 bases). Germline CDR1 MDHEN, CDR2 SYDVKM. The V and J ends lost 9 bases and 6 bases respectively, with 27 bases between them. CDR3 length: 16 amino acids.

The genes are TRBV9 and TRBJ2-7; perhaps TRBD1 as D (5 bases). The CDR3 is 14 amino acids. Germline CDR1 reads SGDLS; CDR2 reads YYNGEE. V was pared by 1 base and J by 3 bases, with 11 bases between. CDR3: CASSVSQGRYEQYF. The CDR3 region has the DNA TGTGCCAGCAGCGTATCGCAGGGCCGCTACGAGCAGTACTTC.

This clone was detected once. The V and J genes are TRBV6-5 and TRBJ1-2; the match to TRBD1 covers 8 bases. Trimming removed 5 bases from V and 3 bases from J; junction bases left unmatched: 5. The CDR3 has 14 amino acids. Germline-derived CDR1 and CDR2 are MNHEY and SVGAGI. The CDR3 DNA reads as TGTGCCAGCAGTGCGAGACAGGGGTACTATGGCTACACCTTC. It translates to CASSARQGYYGYTF.

This clone occurred once. The chain carries TRBV7-8 and TRBJ1-5; the match to TRBD1 covers 12 bases. The CDR3 extends over 19 amino acids. Germline V CDR1 and CDR2: SGHVS, FQNEAQ. The ends lost 8 bases at V and 4 bases at J; junction bases unmatched: 18. The CDR3 region has the DNA TGTGCCAGCGGACCTGCCGGGACAGGGGGCGAGTTCTGGAATCAGCCCCAGCATTTT. Translating gives CASGPAGTGGEFWNQPQHF.

The chain joins TRBV4-2 to TRBJ1-1; 9 bases align to TRBD1. Trimming cost V 3 bases and J 5 bases; bases outside gene matches: 10. The V gene's germline CDR1 is LGHNA and CDR2 YNFKEQ. The CDR3 sequence is 16 residues long. DNA for the CDR3: TGTGCCAGCAGCCACCCGGGGACAGGGCTGGTAACTGAAGCTTTCTTT. Protein: CASSHPGTGLVTEAFF.

A single count supports this clone. This chain's CDR3 is CASSVTGTNTGELFF. The CDR3 DNA sequence: TGTGCCAGCAGCGTGACAGGGACCAACACCGGGGAGCTGTTTTTT. The chain employs TRBV25-1 and TRBJ2-2, with TRBD1 identical over 7 bases. This CDR3 has 15 amino acids. Trimming cost V 6 bases and J 2 bases; bases outside gene matches: 6. Germline assignment: CDR1 MGHDK and CDR2 SYGVNS.

The chain employs TRBV11-3 and TRBJ2-1; TRBD2 aligns across 13 bases. The junction had 7 bases not matched to a gene; V was cut back by 5 bases and J by 12 bases. This CDR3 spans 14 amino acids. The V gene's germline CDR1 is SGHNT and CDR2 YENEEA. This chain's CDR3 is CASSDPLAGGPQFF. For the CDR3, the DNA is TGTGCCAGCAGCGACCCACTAGCGGGAGGGCCGCAGTTCTTC.